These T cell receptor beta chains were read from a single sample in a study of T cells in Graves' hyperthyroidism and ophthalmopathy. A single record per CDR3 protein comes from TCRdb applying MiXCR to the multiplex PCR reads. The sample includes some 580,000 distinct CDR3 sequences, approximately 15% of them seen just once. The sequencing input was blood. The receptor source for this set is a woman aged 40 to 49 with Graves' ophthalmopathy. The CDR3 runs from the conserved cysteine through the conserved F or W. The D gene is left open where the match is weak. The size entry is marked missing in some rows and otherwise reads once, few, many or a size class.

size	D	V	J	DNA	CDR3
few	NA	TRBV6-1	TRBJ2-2	TGTGCCAGCAGTGATGGGTGGGGGAGGGGGCGCGCCGGGGAGCTGTTTTTT	CASSDGWGRGRAGELFF
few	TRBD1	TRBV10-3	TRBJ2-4	TGTGCCATCAGTGCGGGACAGCAGAACATTCAGTACTTC	CAISAGQQNIQYF
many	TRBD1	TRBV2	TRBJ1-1	TGTGCCAGCAGTGAAGCTTTAGACAGGGGCACTGAAGCTTTCTTT	CASSEALDRGTEAFF
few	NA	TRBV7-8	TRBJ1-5	TGTGCCAGCAGCCCGCCGGGAGGAACTAACAATCAGCCCCAGCATTTT	CASSPPGGTNNQPQHF
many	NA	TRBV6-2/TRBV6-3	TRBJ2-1	TGTGCCAGCAGGCCTGCTGGCGGGAAAGGGAATGAGCAGTTCTTC	CASRPAGGKGNEQFF
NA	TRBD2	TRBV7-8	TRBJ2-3	TGTGCCAGCAGCCCGCTAAGCGGGGGGGGGGGGGCGGATACGCAGTATTTT	CASSPLSGGGGADTQYF
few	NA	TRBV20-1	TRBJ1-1	TGCAGTGCGGAGTCCGGTCAAAAAAGGACTGAAGCTTTCTTT	CSAESGQKRTEAFF
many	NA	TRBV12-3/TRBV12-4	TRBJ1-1	TGTGCCAGCAGTTTAGAAGAAGGTAGAACTGAAGCTTTCTTT	CASSLEEGRTEAFF
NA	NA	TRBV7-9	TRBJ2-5	TGTGCCAGCAGCTTTGTTTCATCCGGCATGGAGACCCAGTACTTC	CASSFVSSGMETQYF
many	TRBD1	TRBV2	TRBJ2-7	TGTGCCAGCAGGGGGACAGGGGTGAACGAGCAGTACTTC	CASRGTGVNEQYF
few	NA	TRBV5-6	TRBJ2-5	TGTGCCAGTAGCCGACTGAAGGGGGAGACCCAGTACTTC	CASSRLKGETQYF
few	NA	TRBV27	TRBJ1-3	TGTGCCAGCAGTCCCCGGGCAGGGGAGGGAAACACCATATATTTT	CASSPRAGEGNTIYF
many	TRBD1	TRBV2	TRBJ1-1	TGTGCCAGCAGTGTCTCAGGGGGCACTGAAGCTTTCTTT	CASSVSGGTEAFF
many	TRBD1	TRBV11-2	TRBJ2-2	TGTGCCAGCAGCTTCGGACAGGGGGCTGTAACCGGGGAGCTGTTTTTT	CASSFGQGAVTGELFF
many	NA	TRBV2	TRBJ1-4	TGTGCCAGCAGATCGGGACTTATGGGAAAACTGTTTTTT	CASRSGLMGKLFF
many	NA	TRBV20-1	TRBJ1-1	TGCAGTGCTACCCATACCGGGACTGTCAACACTGAAGCTTTCTTT	CSATHTGTVNTEAFF
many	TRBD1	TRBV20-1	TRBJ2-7	TGCAGTGCTTACCGACAGGGACAGGGAATTTACGAGCAGTACTTC	CSAYRQGQGIYEQYF
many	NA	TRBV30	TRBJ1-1	TGTGCCTGGAGTACACCACCGGACATCTCCACTGAAGCTTTCTTT	CAWSTPPDISTEAFF
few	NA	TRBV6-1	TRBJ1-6	TGTGCCAGCAGTGAAGGGGGTCTTGGCAATTCACCCCTCCACTTT	CASSEGGLGNSPLHF
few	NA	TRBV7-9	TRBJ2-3	TGTGCCAGCAGCTTTTGGGGGGGCCGCACAGATACGCAGTATTTT	CASSFWGGRTDTQYF
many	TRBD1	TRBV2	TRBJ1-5	TGTGCCAGCAGGGGGACAGGGACGTTGGATCAGCCCCAGCATTTT	CASRGTGTLDQPQHF
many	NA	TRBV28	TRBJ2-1	TGTGCCAGCAGTTTGGATCGAGGGGCGAATGAGCAGTTCTTC	CASSLDRGANEQFF
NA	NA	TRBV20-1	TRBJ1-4	TGCAGTGCTAGAATTAATGAAAAACTGTTTTTT	CSARINEKLFF
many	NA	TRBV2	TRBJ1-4	TGTGCCAGCGGAAGTAACCTTGCAACTAATGAAAAACTGTTTTTT	CASGSNLATNEKLFF
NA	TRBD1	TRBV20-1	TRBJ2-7	TGCAGTGCCTCAGACAGGGACAGCTACGAGCAGTACTTC	CSASDRDSYEQYF
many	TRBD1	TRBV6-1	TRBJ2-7	TGTGCCAGCAGTAAAGGGACAGGGGGCACATTTATCTACGAGCAGTACTTC	CASSKGTGGTFIYEQYF
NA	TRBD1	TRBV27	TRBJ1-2	TGTGCCTGCAGCCGGGGGGACAGGGGAGTCTATGGCTACACCTTC	CACSRGDRGVYGYTF
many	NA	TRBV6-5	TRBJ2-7	TGTGCCAGCAGTTACGAGGTCGTAGTTCCTGAGCAGTACTTC	CASSYEVVVPEQYF
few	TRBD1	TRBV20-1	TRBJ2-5	TGCAGTGCTGCTCCTGAAGACAGGGGCCGAGAGACCCAGTACTTC	CSAAPEDRGRETQYF
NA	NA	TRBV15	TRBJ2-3	TGTGCCACCAGCCCCCCCGCCGGGACAAAATTCACAGATACGCAGTATTTT	CATSPPAGTKFTDTQYF
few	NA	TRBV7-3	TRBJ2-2	TGTGCCAGCAGCCGAGAACCGAACACCGGGGAGCTGTTTTTT	CASSREPNTGELFF
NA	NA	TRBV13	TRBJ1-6	TGTGCCAGCAGCGAGACAGCGGCCAATTCACCCCTCCACTTT	CASSETAANSPLHF
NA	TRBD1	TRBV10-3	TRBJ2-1	TGTGCCATCAGTGAAACAGGGGGCTACAATGAGCAGTTCTTC	CAISETGGYNEQFF
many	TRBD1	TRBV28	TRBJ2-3	TGTGCCAGCAGTCCATCTACAGGGGGCGGTACGCAGTATTTT	CASSPSTGGGTQYF
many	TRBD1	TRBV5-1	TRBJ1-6	TGCGCCAGCACACCGGGACAGGGGGCTCTTTCACCCCTCCACTTT	CASTPGQGALSPLHF
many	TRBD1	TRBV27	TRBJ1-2	TGTGCCAGCAGTCCATGGGACAGGGGGACAGTTTATGGCTACACCTTC	CASSPWDRGTVYGYTF
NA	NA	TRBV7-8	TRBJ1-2	TGTGCCAGCAGCTTAGGTGGGGTCGATGGCTACACCTTC	CASSLGGVDGYTF
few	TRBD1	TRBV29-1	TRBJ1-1	TGCAGCGTCGCCCTAGGGGGCAACACTGAAGCTTTCTTT	CSVALGGNTEAFF
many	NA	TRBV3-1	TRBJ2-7	TGTGCCAGCAGCCAAGGGCCGGGCGGCTACGAGCAGTACTTC	CASSQGPGGYEQYF
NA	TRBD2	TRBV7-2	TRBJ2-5	TGTGCCAGCAGCTTACTAGCGGGAGAAGAGACCCAGTACTTC	CASSLLAGEETQYF
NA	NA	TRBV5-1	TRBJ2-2	TGCGCCAGCAGCTCACACGGCACCGGGGAGCTGTTTTTT	CASSSHGTGELFF